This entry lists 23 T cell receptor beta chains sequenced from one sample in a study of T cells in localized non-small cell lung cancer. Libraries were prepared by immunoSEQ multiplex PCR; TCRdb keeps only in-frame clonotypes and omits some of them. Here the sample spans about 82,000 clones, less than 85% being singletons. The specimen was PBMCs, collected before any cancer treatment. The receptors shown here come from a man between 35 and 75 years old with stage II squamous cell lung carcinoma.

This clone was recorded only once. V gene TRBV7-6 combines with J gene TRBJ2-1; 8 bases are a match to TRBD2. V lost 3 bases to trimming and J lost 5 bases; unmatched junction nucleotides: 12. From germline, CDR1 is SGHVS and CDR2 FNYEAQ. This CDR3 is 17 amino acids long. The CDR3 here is CASSFSIPGTRDNEQFF. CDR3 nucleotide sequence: TGTGCCAGCAGCTTTTCCATCCCCGGGACTAGGGACAATGAGCAGTTCTTC.

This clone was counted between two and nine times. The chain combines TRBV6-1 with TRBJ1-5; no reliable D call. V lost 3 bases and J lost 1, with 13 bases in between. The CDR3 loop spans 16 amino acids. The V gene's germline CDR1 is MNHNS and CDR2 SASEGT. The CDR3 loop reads CASSEREVQSNQPQHF. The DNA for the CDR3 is TGTGCCAGCAGTGAGAGGGAGGTCCAGAGCAATCAGCCCCAGCATTTT.

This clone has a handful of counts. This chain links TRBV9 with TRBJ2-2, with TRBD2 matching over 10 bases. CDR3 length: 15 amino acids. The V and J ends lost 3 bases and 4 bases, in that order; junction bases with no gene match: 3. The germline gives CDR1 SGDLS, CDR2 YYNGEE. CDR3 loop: CASSAGLARTGELFF. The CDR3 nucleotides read TGTGCCAGCAGCGCGGGACTAGCGCGCACCGGGGAGCTGTTTTTT.

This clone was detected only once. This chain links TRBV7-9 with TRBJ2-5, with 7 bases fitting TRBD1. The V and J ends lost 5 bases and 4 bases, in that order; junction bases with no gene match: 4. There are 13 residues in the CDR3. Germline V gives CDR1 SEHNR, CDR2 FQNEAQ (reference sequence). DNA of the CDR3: TGTGCCAGCAGCGCGACAGGGCCAGAGACCCAGTACTTC. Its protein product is CASSATGPETQYF.

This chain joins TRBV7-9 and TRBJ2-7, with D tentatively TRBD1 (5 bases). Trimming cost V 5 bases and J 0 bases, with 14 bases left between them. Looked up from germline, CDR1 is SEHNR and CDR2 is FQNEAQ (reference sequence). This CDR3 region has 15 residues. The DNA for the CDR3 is TGTGCCAGCAGCCCAGGGCCATCCCGCTCCTACGAGCAGTACTTC. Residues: CASSPGPSRSYEQYF.

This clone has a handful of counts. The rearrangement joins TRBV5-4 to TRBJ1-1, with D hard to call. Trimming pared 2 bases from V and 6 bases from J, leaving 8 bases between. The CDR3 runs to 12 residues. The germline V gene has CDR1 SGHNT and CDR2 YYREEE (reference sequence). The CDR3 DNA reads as TGTGCCAGCAGCTTTGGTTACGCTGAAGCTTTCTTT. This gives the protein CASSFGYAEAFF.

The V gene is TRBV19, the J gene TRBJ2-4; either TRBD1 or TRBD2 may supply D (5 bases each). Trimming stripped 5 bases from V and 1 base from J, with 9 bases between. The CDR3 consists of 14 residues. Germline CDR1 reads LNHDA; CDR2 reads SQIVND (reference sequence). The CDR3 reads CASSSWGAKNIQYF. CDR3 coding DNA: TGTGCCAGTAGTTCTTGGGGGGCCAAAAACATTCAGTACTTC. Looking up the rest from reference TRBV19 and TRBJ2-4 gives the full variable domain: DGGITQSPKYLFRKEGQNVTLSCEQNLNHDAMYWYRQDPGQGLRLIYYSQIVNDFQKGDIAEGYSVSREKKESFPLTVTSAQKNPTAFYLCASSSWGAKNIQYFGAGTRLSVL.

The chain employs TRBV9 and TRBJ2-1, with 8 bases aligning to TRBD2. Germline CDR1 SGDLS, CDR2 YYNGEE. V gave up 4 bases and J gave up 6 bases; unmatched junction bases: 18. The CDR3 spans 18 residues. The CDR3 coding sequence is TGTGCCAGCAGCTCCCGAGGGTCACTAGCGGAAAGGGGCAATGAGCAGTTCTTC. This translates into CASSSRGSLAERGNEQFF.

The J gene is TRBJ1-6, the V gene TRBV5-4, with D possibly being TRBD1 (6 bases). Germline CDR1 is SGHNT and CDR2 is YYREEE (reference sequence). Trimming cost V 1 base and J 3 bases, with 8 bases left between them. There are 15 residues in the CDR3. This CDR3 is CASSLTGNYNSPLHF. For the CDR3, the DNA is TGTGCCAGCAGCTTGACAGGGAACTATAATTCACCCCTCCACTTT.

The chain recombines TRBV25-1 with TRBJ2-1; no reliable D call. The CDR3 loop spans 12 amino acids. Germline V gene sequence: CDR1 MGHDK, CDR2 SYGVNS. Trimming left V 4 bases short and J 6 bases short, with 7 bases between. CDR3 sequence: CASSVGSNEQFF. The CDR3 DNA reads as TGTGCCAGCAGTGTTGGGTCCAATGAGCAGTTCTTC.

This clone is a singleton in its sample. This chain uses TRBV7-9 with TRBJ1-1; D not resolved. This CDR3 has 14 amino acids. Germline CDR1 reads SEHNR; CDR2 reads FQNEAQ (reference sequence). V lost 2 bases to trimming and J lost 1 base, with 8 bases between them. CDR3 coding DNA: TGTGCCAGCAGCTTAAGTACTTGGAACACTGAAGCTTTCTTT. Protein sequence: CASSLSTWNTEAFF.

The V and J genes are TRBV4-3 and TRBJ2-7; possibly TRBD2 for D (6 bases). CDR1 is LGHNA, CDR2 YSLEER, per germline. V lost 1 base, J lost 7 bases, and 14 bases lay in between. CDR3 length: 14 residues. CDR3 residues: CASSQGGLLGEQYF. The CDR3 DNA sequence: TGCGCCAGCAGCCAAGGGGGACTCCTAGGGGAGCAGTACTTC.

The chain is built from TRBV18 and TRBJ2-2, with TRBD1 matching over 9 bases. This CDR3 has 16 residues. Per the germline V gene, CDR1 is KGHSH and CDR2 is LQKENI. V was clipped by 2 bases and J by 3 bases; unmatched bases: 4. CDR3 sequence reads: CASSPVGQGYTGELFF. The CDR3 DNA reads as TGTGCCAGCTCACCAGTCGGACAGGGGTACACCGGGGAGCTGTTTTTT.

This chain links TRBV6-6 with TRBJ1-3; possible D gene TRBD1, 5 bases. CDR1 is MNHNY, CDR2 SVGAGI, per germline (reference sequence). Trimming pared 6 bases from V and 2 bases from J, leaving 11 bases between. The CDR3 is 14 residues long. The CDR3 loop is CASSIGAAGNTIYF. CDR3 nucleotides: TGTGCCAGCAGCATTGGGGCTGCTGGAAACACCATATATTTT.

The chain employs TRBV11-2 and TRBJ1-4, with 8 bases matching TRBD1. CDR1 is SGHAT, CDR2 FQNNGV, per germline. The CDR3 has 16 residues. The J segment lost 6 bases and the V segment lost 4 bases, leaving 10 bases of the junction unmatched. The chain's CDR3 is CASSSSDRDGDEKLFF. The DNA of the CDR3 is TGTGCCAGCAGCTCGTCGGACAGGGATGGAGATGAAAAACTGTTTTTT.

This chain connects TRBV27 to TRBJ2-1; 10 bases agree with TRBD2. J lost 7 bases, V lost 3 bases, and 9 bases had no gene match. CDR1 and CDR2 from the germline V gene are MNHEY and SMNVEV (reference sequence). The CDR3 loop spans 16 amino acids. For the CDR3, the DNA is TGTGCCAGCAGTTTTTTAGAGGCTAGCGGGAGAAATGAGCAGTTCTTC. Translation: CASSFLEASGRNEQFF.

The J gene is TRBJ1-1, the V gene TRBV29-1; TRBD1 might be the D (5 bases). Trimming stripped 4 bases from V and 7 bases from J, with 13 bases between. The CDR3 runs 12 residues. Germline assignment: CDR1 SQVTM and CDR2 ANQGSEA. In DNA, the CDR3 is TGCAGCGTTGCCCGGGGCATGGGTGAAGCTTTCTTT. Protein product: CSVARGMGEAFF. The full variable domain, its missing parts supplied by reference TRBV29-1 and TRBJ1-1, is SAVISQKPSRDICQRGTSLTIQCQVDSQVTMMFWYRQQPGQSLTLIATANQGSEATYESGFVIDKFPISRPNLTFSTLTVSNMSPEDSSIYLCSVARGMGEAFFGQGTRLTVV.

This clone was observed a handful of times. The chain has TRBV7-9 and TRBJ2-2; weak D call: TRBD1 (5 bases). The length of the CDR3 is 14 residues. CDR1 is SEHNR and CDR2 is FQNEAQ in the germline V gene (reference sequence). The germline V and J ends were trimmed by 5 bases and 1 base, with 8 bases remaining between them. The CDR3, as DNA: TGTGCCAGCAGCCGGACACAGAACACCGGGGAGCTGTTTTTT. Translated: CASSRTQNTGELFF.

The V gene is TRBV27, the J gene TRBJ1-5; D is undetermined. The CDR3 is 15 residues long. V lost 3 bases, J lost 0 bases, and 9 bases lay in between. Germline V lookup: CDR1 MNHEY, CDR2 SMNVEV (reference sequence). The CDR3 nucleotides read TGTGCCAGCAGTTTGAGGGTGAATAGCAATCAGCCCCAGCATTTT. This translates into CASSLRVNSNQPQHF.

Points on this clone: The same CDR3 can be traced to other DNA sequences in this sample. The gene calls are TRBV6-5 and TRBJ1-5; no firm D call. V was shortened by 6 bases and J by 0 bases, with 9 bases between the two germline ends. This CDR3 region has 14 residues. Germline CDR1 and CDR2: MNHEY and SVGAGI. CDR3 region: CASSLDYSNQPQHF. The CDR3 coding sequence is TGTGCCAGCAGCCTGGATTATAGCAATCAGCCCCAGCATTTT.

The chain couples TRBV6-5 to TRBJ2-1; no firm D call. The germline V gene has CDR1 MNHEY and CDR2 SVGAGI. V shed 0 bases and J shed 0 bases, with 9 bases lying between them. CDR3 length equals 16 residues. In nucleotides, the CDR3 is TGTGCCAGCAGTTACTCTATGACCTCCTCCTACAATGAGCAGTTCTTC. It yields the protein CASSYSMTSSYNEQFF.

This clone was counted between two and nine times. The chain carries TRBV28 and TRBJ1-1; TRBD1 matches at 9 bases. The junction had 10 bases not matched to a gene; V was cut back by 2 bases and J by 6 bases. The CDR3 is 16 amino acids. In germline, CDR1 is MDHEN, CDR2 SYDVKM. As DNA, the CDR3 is TGTGCCAGCAGTTTAACAGGGGGCTCAGGGAGCGCTGAAGCTTTCTTT. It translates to CASSLTGGSGSAEAFF.

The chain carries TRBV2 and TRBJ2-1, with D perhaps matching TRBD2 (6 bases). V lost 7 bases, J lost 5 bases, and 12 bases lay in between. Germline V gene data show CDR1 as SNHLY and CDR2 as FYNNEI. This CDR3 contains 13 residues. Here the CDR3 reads CASKLARDNEQFF. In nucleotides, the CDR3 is TGTGCCAGCAAACTAGCCCGGGACAATGAGCAGTTCTTC. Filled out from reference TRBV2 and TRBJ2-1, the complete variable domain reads EPEVTQTPSHQVTQMGQEVILRCVPISNHLYFYWYRQILGQKVEFLVSFYNNEISEKSEIFDDQFSVERPDGSNFTLKIRSTKLEDSAMYFCASKLARDNEQFFGPGTRLTVL.